This TCR beta chain was identified during a study of cytomegalovirus exposure and HLA in healthy donors. General study findings and limits: Reportedly, diagnosis of cytomegalovirus status by the classifier showed high specificity and sensitivity.

Of note for this clone: Its antigen remains unknown.

Germline CDR1 and CDR2: SGHNT and YYREEE (reference sequence). The ends lost 4 bases at V and 0 bases at J; junction bases unmatched: 8. This CDR3 has 17 residues. The primer mix had 60 Vbeta and 13 Jbeta primers. The repertoire was sequenced with immunoSEQ multiplex PCR; TCRdb's copy has only in-frame clones and lacks some. The table has around 160,000 clones, around 86% seen once. The sequence was obtained from a man aged 45-65 years in good health and CMV-seropositive. The V call is TRBV5-4, the J call TRBJ2-7; 12 bases are shared with TRBD1. Material for sequencing was PBMCs. CDR3 residues: CASSTGQGAGFSYEQYF. In DNA, the CDR3 is TGTGCCAGCAGCACGGGACAGGGGGCGGGGTTCTCCTACGAGCAGTACTTC.